This TCR beta chain was obtained from a study of human T cells and chemical hapten exposure. Overall study: The study sensitized with 2% DPC on an approximately 2 cm by approximately 2 cm patch of upper inner arm skin.

In the case of this clonotype: Its target is not known.

Germline-derived CDR1 and CDR2 are ENHRY and SYGVKD. The ends were cut back, 0 bases at V and 3 bases at J, with 17 bases in the middle. CDR3 length: 17 amino acids. Time point meaning: patch test 1, 2 weeks after DPC sensitization. Documented treatment: therapeutic diphenylcyclopropenone sensitization with weekly scalp DPC. RNA extraction used unfractionated whole blood as the source of total RNA. Each CDR3 protein gets one entry after TCRdb re-called the RACE reads with MiXCR. The profile shows just under 350,000 distinct CDR3 sequences, around 7% of them singletons. Study-level results: Higher patch test scores went with higher counts of PT1 expanded TCRs.

The TCR sequence derives from a woman under 30 with alopecia areata. Some clones in this sample may be carry-over from other donors' samples. This chain links TRBV10-3 with TRBJ1-2; D is possibly TRBD1 (6 bases). The input for sequencing was whole blood, taken in connection with sensitization to the hapten diphenylcyclopropenone (DPC). This chain's CDR3 is CAISESRGKLSDYGYTF. The CDR3 coding sequence is TGTGCCATCAGTGAGTCAAGGGGGAAGTTAAGTGACTATGGCTACACCTTC.